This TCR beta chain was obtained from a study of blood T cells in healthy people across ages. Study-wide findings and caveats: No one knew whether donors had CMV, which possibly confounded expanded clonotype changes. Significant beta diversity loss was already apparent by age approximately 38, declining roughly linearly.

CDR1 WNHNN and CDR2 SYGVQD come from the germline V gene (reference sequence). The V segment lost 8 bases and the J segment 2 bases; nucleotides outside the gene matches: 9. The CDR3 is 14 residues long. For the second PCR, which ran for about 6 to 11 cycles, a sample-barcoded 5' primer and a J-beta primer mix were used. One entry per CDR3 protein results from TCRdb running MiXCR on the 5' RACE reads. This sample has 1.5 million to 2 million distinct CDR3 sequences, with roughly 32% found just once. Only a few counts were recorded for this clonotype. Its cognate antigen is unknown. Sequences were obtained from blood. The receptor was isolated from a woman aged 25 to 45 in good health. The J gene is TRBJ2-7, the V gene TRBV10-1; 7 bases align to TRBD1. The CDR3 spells CASSKGQNPYEQYF. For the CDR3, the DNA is TGCGCCAGCTCCAAGGGACAGAACCCCTACGAGCAGTACTTC.